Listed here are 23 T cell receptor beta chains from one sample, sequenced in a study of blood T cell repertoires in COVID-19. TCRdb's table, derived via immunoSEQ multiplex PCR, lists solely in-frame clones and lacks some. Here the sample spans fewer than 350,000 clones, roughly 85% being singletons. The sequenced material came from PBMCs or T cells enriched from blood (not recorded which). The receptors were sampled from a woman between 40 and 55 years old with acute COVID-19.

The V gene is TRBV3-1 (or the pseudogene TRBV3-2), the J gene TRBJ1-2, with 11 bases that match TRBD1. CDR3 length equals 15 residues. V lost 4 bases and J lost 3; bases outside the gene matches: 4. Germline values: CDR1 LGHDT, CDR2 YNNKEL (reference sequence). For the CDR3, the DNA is TGTGCCAGCAGCCCGAGGGACAGGGGGGACTATGGCTACACCTTC. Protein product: CASSPRDRGDYGYTF.

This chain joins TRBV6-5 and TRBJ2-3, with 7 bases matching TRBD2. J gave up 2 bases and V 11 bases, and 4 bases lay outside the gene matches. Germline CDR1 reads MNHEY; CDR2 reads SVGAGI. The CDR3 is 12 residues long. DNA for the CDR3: TGTGCCGTTGGGGGGGACACAGATACGCAGTATTTT. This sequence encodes CAVGGDTDTQYF.

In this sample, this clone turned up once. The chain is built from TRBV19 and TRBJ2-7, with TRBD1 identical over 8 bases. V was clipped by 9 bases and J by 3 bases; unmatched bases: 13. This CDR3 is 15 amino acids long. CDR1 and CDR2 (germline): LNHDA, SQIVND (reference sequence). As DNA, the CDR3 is TGTGCCAGCAAATTCCTCGGACAGGGCCACTACGAGCAGTACTTC. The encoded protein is CASKFLGQGHYEQYF.

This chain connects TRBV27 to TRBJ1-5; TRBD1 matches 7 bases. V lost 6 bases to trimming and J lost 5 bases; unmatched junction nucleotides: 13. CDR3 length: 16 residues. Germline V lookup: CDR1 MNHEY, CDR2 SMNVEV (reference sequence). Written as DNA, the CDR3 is TGTGCCAGCAGCTCTACACAGGGGATGATGGATCAGCCCCAGCATTTT. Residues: CASSSTQGMMDQPQHF.

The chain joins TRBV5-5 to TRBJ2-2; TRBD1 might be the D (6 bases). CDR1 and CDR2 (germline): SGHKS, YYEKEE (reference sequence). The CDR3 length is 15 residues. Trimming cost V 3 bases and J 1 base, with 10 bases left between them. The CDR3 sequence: CASSSQGWNTGELFF. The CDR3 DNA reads TGTGCCAGCAGCTCACAGGGATGGAACACCGGGGAGCTGTTTTTT.

CDR3 nucleotide sequence: TGTGCCAGCAAGCGGGCCACAGATACGCAGTATTTT. Translating gives CASKRATDTQYF. This rearrangement joins TRBV2 to TRBJ2-3, with D possibly TRBD2 on 6 matching bases. The CDR3 contains 12 residues. Deletions cut 7 bases from V and 2 bases from J, with 7 bases between. Germline values: CDR1 SNHLY, CDR2 FYNNEI. Supplemented by reference TRBV2 and TRBJ2-3, the full variable domain reads EPEVTQTPSHQVTQMGQEVILRCVPISNHLYFYWYRQILGQKVEFLVSFYNNEISEKSEIFDDQFSVERPDGSNFTLKIRSTKLEDSAMYFCASKRATDTQYFGPGTRLTVL.

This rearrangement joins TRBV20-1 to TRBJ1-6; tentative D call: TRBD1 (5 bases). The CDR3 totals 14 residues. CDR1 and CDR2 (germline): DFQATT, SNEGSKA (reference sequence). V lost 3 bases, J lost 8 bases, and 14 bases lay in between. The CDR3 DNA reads TGCAGTGCTAGTGGAGCAGGGATAGATTCACCCCTCCACTTT. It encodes CSASGAGIDSPLHF.

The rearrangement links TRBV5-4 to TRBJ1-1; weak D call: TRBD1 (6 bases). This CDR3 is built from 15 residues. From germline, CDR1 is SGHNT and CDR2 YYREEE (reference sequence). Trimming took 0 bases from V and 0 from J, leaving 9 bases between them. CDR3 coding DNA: TGTGCCAGCAGCTTGGATTCAGGGGTGAACACTGAAGCTTTCTTT. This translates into CASSLDSGVNTEAFF.

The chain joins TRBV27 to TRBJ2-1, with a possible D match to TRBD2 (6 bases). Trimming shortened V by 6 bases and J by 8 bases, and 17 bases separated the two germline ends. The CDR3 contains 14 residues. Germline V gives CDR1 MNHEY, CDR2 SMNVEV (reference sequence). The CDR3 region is CASRGLGQGDEQFF. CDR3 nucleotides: TGTGCCAGCAGGGGACTCGGCCAAGGAGATGAGCAGTTCTTC.

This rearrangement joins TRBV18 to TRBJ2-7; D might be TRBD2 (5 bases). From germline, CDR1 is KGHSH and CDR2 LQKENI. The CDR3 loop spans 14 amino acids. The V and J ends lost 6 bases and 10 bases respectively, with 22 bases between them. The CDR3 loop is CASSSSPAPASQYF. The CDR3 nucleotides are TGTGCCAGCTCGTCGTCCCCGGCCCCCGCTAGCCAGTACTTC.

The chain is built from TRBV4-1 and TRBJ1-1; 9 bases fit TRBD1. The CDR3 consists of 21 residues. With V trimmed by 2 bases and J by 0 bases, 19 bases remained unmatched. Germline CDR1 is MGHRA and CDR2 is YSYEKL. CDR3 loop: CASSQPQGAGFSHYLNTEAFF. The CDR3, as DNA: TGCGCCAGCAGCCAACCACAGGGGGCCGGGTTTTCCCACTATTTGAACACTGAAGCTTTCTTT.

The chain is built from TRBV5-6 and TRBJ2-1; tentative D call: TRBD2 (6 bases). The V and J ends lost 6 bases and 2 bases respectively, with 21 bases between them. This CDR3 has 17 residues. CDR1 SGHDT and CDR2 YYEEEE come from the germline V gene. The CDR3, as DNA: TGTGCCAGCACCCCCGAAGCGGAGGGGCGCCCCTACAATGAGCAGTTCTTC. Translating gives CASTPEAEGRPYNEQFF.

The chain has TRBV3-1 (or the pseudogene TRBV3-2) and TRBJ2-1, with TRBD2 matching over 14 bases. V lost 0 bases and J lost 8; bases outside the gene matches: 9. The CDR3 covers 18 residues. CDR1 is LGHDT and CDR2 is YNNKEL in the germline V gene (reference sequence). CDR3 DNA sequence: TGTGCCAGCAGCCAAGAGCGACTAGCGGGGGGGTTTGATGATGAGCAGTTCTTC. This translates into CASSQERLAGGFDDEQFF.

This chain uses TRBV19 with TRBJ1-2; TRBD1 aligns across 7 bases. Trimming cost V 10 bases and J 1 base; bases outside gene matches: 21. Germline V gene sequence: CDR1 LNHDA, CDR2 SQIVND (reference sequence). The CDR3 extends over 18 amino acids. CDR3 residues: CANPNPGQTHLINYGYTF. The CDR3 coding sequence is TGTGCCAATCCTAACCCGGGACAGACTCACTTAATTAACTATGGCTACACCTTC.

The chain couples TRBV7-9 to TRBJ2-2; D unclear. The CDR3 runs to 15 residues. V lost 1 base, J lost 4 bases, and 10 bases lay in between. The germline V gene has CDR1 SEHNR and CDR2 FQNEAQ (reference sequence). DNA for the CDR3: TGTGCCAGCAGCTTAGTCGAGAGTGGCACCGGGGAGCTGTTTTTT. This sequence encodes CASSLVESGTGELFF.

CDR3 residues: CASSIRRTAFLRYGQYF. In nucleotides, the CDR3 is TGTGCCAGCAGCATAAGGAGGACGGCGTTTTTGAGGTATGGGCAGTACTTC. This chain uses TRBV21-1 with TRBJ2-7; the table's D call, TRBD2, has no DNA check behind it. TRBV21-1 is deemed a pseudogene. The CDR3 contains 17 residues.

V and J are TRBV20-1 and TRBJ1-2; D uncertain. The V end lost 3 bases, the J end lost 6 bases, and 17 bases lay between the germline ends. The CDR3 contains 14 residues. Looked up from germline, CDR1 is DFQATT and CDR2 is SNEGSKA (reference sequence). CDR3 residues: CSASVAAYSDGYTF. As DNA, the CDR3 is TGCAGTGCTAGTGTTGCCGCCTACTCCGATGGCTACACCTTC.

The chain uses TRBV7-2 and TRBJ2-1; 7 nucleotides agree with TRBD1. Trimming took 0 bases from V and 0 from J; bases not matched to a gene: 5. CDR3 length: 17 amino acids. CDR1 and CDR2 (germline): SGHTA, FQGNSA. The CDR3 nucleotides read TGTGCCAGCAGCTTAGCCGGACAGGCAAGCTCCTACAATGAGCAGTTCTTC. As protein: CASSLAGQASSYNEQFF. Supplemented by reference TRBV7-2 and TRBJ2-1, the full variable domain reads GAGVSQSPSNKVTEKGKDVELRCDPISGHTALYWYRQSLGQGLEFLIYFQGNSAPDKSGLPSDRFSAERTGGSVSTLTIQRTQQEDSAVYLCASSLAGQASSYNEQFFGPGTRLTVL.

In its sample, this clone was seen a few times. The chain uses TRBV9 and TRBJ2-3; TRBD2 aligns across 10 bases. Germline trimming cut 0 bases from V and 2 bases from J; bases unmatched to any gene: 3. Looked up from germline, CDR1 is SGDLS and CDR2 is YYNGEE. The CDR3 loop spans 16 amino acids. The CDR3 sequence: CASSVELAGLTDTQYF. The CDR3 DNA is TGTGCCAGCAGCGTAGAACTAGCGGGACTCACAGATACGCAGTATTTT.

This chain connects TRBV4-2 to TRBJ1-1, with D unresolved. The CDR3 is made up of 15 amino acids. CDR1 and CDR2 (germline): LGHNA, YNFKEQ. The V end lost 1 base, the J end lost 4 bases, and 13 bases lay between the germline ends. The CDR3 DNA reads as TGTGCCAGCAGCCAAGCTAGCCCGGCGGCCACTGAAGCTTTCTTT. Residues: CASSQASPAATEAFF.

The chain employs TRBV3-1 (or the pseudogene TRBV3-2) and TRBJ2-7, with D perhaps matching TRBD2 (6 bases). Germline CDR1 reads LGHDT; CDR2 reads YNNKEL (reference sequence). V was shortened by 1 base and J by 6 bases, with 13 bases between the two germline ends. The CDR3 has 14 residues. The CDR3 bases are TGTGCCAGCAGCCAAGGGACCAGCGGGTTCGAGCAGTACTTC. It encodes CASSQGTSGFEQYF.

CDR3 DNA: TGTGCCAGCAGCCTAGAACGGACAGGGAGGGAAAAACTGTTTTTT. It codes for CASSLERTGREKLFF. The chain joins TRBV4-2 to TRBJ1-4; 8 bases line up with TRBD1. Trimming at V came to 4 bases and at J to 8 bases, leaving 9 bases not matched to a gene. This CDR3 has 15 residues. Germline values: CDR1 LGHNA, CDR2 YNFKEQ.

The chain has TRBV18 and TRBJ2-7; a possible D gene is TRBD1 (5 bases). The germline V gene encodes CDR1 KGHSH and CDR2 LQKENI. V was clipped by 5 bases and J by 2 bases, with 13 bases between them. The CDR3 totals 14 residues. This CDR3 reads CASSYQGKTYEQYF. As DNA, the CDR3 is TGTGCCAGCTCATACCAGGGAAAAACCTACGAGCAGTACTTC.